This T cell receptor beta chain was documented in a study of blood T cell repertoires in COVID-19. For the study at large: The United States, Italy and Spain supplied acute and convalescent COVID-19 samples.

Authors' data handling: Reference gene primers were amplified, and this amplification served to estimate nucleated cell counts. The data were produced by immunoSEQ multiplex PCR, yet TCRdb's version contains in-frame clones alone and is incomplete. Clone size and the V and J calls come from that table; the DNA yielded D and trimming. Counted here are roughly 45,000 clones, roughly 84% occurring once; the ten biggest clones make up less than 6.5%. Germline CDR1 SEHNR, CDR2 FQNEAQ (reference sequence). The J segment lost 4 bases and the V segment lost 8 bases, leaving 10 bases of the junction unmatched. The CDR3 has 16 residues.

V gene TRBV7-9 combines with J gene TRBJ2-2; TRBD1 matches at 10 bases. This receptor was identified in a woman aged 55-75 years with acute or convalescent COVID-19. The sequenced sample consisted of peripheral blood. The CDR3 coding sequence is TGTGCCAGCCTCGGAGAGGGACAGGGGAGCACCGGGGAGCTGTTTTTT. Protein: CASLGEGQGSTGELFF.